Here is one T cell receptor (beta chain) with its context. The sample comes from a study of PD-1 blockade in mismatch repair-deficient tumors. CDR1 and CDR2 from the germline V gene are MNHNS and SASEGT. There are 12 residues in the CDR3. The germline V and J ends were trimmed by 4 bases and 7 bases, with 8 bases remaining between them. Only in-frame clones appear in the TCRdb table, and some are missing; sequencing was by immunoSEQ multiplex PCR. The table includes 75,000 to 85,000 clones, around 85% detected once. The TCR was taken from an adult with mismatch repair-deficient cancer. The chain recombines TRBV6-1 with TRBJ2-1; D unclear. The starting material was peripheral blood, obtained 12 weeks after starting pembrolizumab. The CDR3 nucleotides are TGTGCCAGCAGTGTGGAACGGAATGAGCAGTTCTTC. Translating it yields CASSVERNEQFF.